These 21 T cell receptor beta chains originate from one sample sequenced in a study of T-cell memory formation after mild COVID-19 (dated by TCRdb to 2020 to 2023). The library was built by means of 5' RACE. The instrument was an Illumina NovaSeq 6000. TCRdb handled the public reads itself, with Q25 trimming in fastp and clone calling in MiXCR, and kept productive beta chains. Rows merge per CDR3 protein into single entries with the most common DNA and genes. For this sample there are about 610,000 distinct CDR3 sequences; around 16% appear just once. The ten top clones hold around 7.8% of the sample. The source material was PBMCs or a T cell subset sorted from them (not recorded which). The receptors were gathered from an adult woman who had mild COVID-19 (a few samples of this study predate the infection). The sample titles of this study are shuffled in the database, so cell type and time point are left out; the donor was told from shared clones.

This chain connects TRBV19 to TRBJ1-2; perhaps TRBD1 as D (6 bases). Germline-derived CDR1 and CDR2 are LNHDA and SQIVND (reference sequence). The CDR3 totals 18 residues. The germline V and J ends were trimmed by 5 bases and 5 bases, with 27 bases remaining between them. Here the CDR3 reads CASSSLYRDRGNLYGYTF. The DNA of the CDR3 is TGTGCCAGTAGTTCACTTTACAGGGATCGGGGTAATTTGTATGGCTACACCTTC.

This clonotype was counted between two and nine times. The V call is TRBV5-1, the J call TRBJ2-1, with D hard to call. CDR1 and CDR2 (germline): SGHRS, YFSETQ. The length of the CDR3 is 14 residues. V was clipped by 4 bases and J by 5 bases, with 13 bases between them. CDR3 loop: CASSGGSINNEQFF. In DNA, the CDR3 is TGCGCCAGCAGCGGCGGCTCAATAAACAATGAGCAGTTCTTC.

This clonotype was observed a handful of times. The chain uses TRBV20-1 and TRBJ2-5; D unresolved. V lost 5 bases and J 2 bases, leaving 3 bases between the germline ends. The CDR3 covers 10 residues. The germline CDR1 and CDR2 sequences are DFQATT and SNEGSKA (reference sequence). CDR3 loop: CSAVQETQYF. As DNA, the CDR3 is TGCAGTGCTGTTCAAGAGACCCAGTACTTC.

This clonotype was counted only a few times. This chain connects TRBV7-9 to TRBJ2-5; TRBD2 might be the D (5 bases). V was clipped by 5 bases and J by 3 bases, with 13 bases between them. Germline CDR1 reads SEHNR; CDR2 reads FQNEAQ (reference sequence). This CDR3 has 14 residues. The CDR3 DNA follows: TGTGCCAGCAGCCCGACTCGGCGGGAAGAGACCCAGTACTTC. It codes for CASSPTRREETQYF.

This clonotype appeared a few times. The V call is TRBV12-5, the J call TRBJ2-2, with D possibly matching TRBD2 (5 bases). CDR3 length: 14 amino acids. V lost 6 bases to trimming and J lost 4 bases, with 12 bases between them. Germline values: CDR1 LGHNT, CDR2 FRNRAP. The CDR3 region has the DNA TGTGCTAGTGGCCCAGGAGGCCGCACCGGGGAGCTGTTTTTT. Translation gives CASGPGGRTGELFF.

This clonotype appeared a few times. The genes are TRBV18 and TRBJ1-1; D may be TRBD1 (6 bases). Germline CDR1 is KGHSH and CDR2 is LQKENI. Trimming pared 3 bases from V and 1 base from J, leaving 12 bases between. This CDR3 contains 15 residues. CDR3 residues: CASSPSVRGNTEAFF. The CDR3 nucleotides read TGTGCCAGCTCACCGTCGGTCAGGGGGAACACTGAAGCTTTCTTT.

This clonotype was counted only a few times. J is TRBJ2-1 and V is TRBV5-1; D unclear. Germline CDR1 is SGHRS and CDR2 is YFSETQ. The length of the CDR3 is 13 residues. V gave up 5 bases and J gave up 6 bases, with 12 bases separating them. CDR3 residues: CASRTSSGNEQFF. For the CDR3, the DNA is TGCGCCAGCAGGACCAGCTCTGGCAATGAGCAGTTCTTC.

V gene TRBV5-1 combines with J gene TRBJ2-7; 8 positions match TRBD1. V was clipped by 4 bases and J by 5 bases; unmatched bases: 17. Per germline, CDR1 SGHRS and CDR2 YFSETQ. The CDR3 consists of 17 residues. Here the CDR3 DNA reads TGCGCCAGCAGCGGCGGACAGGGCGACCGCAGCTGGAACGAGCAGTACTTC. Translated: CASSGGQGDRSWNEQYF.

This chain links TRBV10-3 with TRBJ2-1; 9 bases agree with TRBD2. The CDR3 runs to 17 residues. Germline V gives CDR1 ENHRY, CDR2 SYGVKD. Trimming took 4 bases from V and 7 from J; bases not matched to a gene: 14. The CDR3 reads CAISGDSGSPRPNEQFF. The CDR3 DNA follows: TGTGCCATCAGTGGCGATAGCGGGAGCCCCAGGCCTAATGAGCAGTTCTTC.

In regard to this clonotype: The junction differs from germline at one of its ends, possibly a read error. The gene calls are TRBV12-3 or TRBV12-4 and TRBJ2-7; 7 positions match TRBD1. This CDR3 has 14 residues. The CDR3, as DNA: TGCGCCAGCAGCCACTCGGGACAGCCCTACGAGCAGTACTTC. It codes for CASSHSGQPYEQYF.

This clonotype showed up just a few times. The chain links TRBV6-6 to TRBJ1-2; D is unclear. The CDR3 extends over 13 amino acids. Germline V CDR1 and CDR2: MNHNY, SVGAGI (reference sequence). V gave up 7 bases and J gave up 4 bases, with 13 bases separating them. The CDR3 region has the DNA TGTGCCAGCACCTTGGGCAGGCGCTATGGCTACACCTTC. Residues: CASTLGRRYGYTF.

The chain combines TRBV27 with TRBJ2-7; 7 nucleotides agree with TRBD1. Germline trimming cut 8 bases from V and 2 bases from J; bases unmatched to any gene: 12. The CDR3 has 15 residues. Germline-derived CDR1 and CDR2 are MNHEY and SMNVEV (reference sequence). In nucleotides, the CDR3 is TGTGCCAGCGCCCTCTCTACCGGGACAGCCTACGAGCAGTACTTC. This translates into CASALSTGTAYEQYF.

The V gene is TRBV29-1, the J gene TRBJ1-1; 9 bases line up with TRBD1. Losses at the gene ends were 7 bases for V and 6 bases for J; bases not matched to a gene: 9. CDR3 length equals 13 residues. Germline lookup yields CDR1 SQVTM and CDR2 ANQGSEA. The CDR3: CSAEGQGYAEAFF. CDR3 bases: TGCAGCGCGGAGGGACAGGGTTACGCTGAAGCTTTCTTT.

This clonotype appeared a few times. The chain carries TRBV30 and TRBJ2-3, with TRBD2 matching over 11 bases. The length of the CDR3 is 15 residues. J gave up 7 bases and V 5 bases, and 11 bases lay outside the gene matches. The germline gives CDR1 GTSNPN, CDR2 SVGIG (reference sequence). CDR3 residues: CAWGTSSGGLNTQYF. For the CDR3, the DNA is TGTGCCTGGGGAACATCTAGCGGGGGGTTAAATACGCAGTATTTT.

This clonotype was seen more than once but under ten times. The J gene is TRBJ1-2, the V gene TRBV7-8; 10 nucleotides line up with TRBD1. With 3 bases clipped from V and 5 bases from J, the junction kept 3 bases outside the gene matches. The CDR3 has 14 residues. Germline V CDR1 and CDR2: SGHVS, FQNEAQ. The CDR3 DNA reads TGTGCCAGCAGCTTTGGGGACAGGGGTTATGGCTACACCTTC. Encoded protein: CASSFGDRGYGYTF.

This clonotype has more than one count but fewer than ten. The final CDR3 position lacks the conserved phenylalanine or tryptophan, pointing to a likely read error. Because the CDR3's place on the DNA is in doubt, the DNA is left out and the CDR3 is given as listed by TCRdb. The chain recombines TRBV12-5 with TRBJ1-4; the DNA was not compared with TRBD1, the D call given in the table. Germline V gene lookup returns CDR1 LGHNT and CDR2 FRNRAP. The CDR3 has 10 residues if both end residues are counted. The CDR3 here is CASVGTAPMR.

The chain carries TRBV11-2 and TRBJ1-4, with TRBD1 as a possible D gene (5 bases). V shed 2 bases and J shed 0 bases, with 10 bases lying between them. Germline values: CDR1 SGHAT, CDR2 FQNNGV. The CDR3 covers 16 residues. Here the CDR3 reads CASSLWGRATNEKLFF. The CDR3 DNA follows: TGTGCCAGCAGCTTATGGGGGAGAGCAACTAATGAAAAACTGTTTTTT.

To note about this clonotype: The germline gene is not matched at one end of the junction; a read error may be the cause. The rearrangement links TRBV3-1 to TRBJ2-7; 7 bases are a match to TRBD2. Germline V CDR1 and CDR2: LGHDT, YNNKEL (reference sequence). This CDR3 region has 17 residues. The CDR3 bases are TGTGCCAGCAGCCAAGAAGGGGAGGGACTACGCTCCAACGAGCAGTACTTC. The encoded protein is CASSQEGEGLRSNEQYF.

A few counts support this clonotype. V usage is TRBV9 and J usage is TRBJ2-7, with TRBD1 matching over 8 bases. The germline CDR1 and CDR2 sequences are SGDLS and YYNGEE. V lost 0 bases to trimming and J lost 5 bases; unmatched junction nucleotides: 16. CDR3 length: 18 residues. This CDR3 reads CASSVAEGTGGSRHEQYF. DNA for the CDR3: TGTGCCAGCAGCGTAGCTGAGGGGACAGGTGGATCTCGGCACGAGCAGTACTTC.

This clonotype has just a few counts. This sequence joins TRBV24-1 and TRBJ1-2, with TRBD1 matching 7 bases. J was trimmed by 3 bases and V by 9 bases; bases with no gene match: 9. The CDR3 contains 14 residues. Germline V gene lookup returns CDR1 KGHDR and CDR2 SFDVKD. The CDR3 sequence is CATLWTGGDYGYTF. The CDR3 DNA reads as TGTGCCACCTTATGGACAGGCGGGGACTATGGCTACACCTTC.

This clonotype was counted ten times or more. V usage is TRBV12-3 or TRBV12-4 and J usage is TRBJ1-1; no clear D gene. Between the trimmed V and J ends, which lost 6 bases and 1 base, there was a span of 18 bases. The CDR3 length is 16 residues. The CDR3 DNA is TGTGCCAGCAGCCCCGTCTCATGGAGGCCGAACACTGAAGCTTTCTTT. This translates into CASSPVSWRPNTEAFF.